There are many counts of the clone carrying this T cell receptor (beta chain). Antigen unknown. This entry comes from a study of T-cell reconstitution after alpha-beta-depleted transplantation in children. Broader study findings: Counts and diversity of T cells one year after transplant came mostly from newly produced T cells. Several hundred expanded graft clones reportedly supplied alpha-beta T cells about two months after transplant. High day-60 TCRbeta diversity in some patients came from surviving recipient T cells and thymic progenitors.

Preparing the TCRbeta library involved the use of unique molecular identifiers. TCRdb reanalysed the PCR reads using MiXCR and keeps one entry per CDR3 protein. The sample lists 480,000 or so distinct CDR3 sequences, approximately 10% occurring once. This CDR3 comprises 17 residues. Germline values: CDR1 LGHNA, CDR2 YSLEER. V was cut by 0 bases and J by 2 bases, with 14 bases left in between. This TCR came from a child aged 2 to 9 with inherited bone marrow failure, due to receive a stem cell transplant. The chain joins TRBV4-3 to TRBJ2-1; tentatively, D is TRBD2 (5 bases). The sample consisted of PBMCs, taken before TCRalphabeta/CD19-depleted stem cell transplant. The CDR3 loop is CASSQDKGRRAYNEQFF. CDR3 coding DNA: TGCGCCAGCAGCCAAGATAAAGGGAGAAGAGCCTACAATGAGCAGTTCTTC.